This TCR beta chain was observed in a study of CD8 T cells in ankylosing spondylitis. V lost 4 bases to trimming and J lost 0 bases, with 13 bases between them. Germline CDR1 SGHRS, CDR2 YFSETQ. The CDR3 loop spans 15 amino acids. This clonotype was detected many times. Its matching antigen is unknown. TCRdb analysed the 5' RACE reads with MiXCR anew, one entry per CDR3 protein. The sample has a few hundred thousand distinct CDR3 sequences; roughly 8% are singletons. Study-wide results and limits: Significant enrichment of disease-linked clones was reportedly seen in matched ankylosing spondylitis synovial fluid. What appeared characteristic of ankylosing spondylitis blood was a TCR beta motif of eight highly homologous variants.

This clonotype was sampled from a male donor with ankylosing spondylitis. Sequencing input: blood, either unsorted or a sorted T cell fraction (not recorded which). V is TRBV5-1 and J is TRBJ1-1; no clear D. CDR3 sequence: CASSVPSMVNTEAFF. The CDR3 nucleotides read TGCGCCAGCAGCGTACCCTCAATGGTGAACACTGAAGCTTTCTTT.